A selection of T cell receptor beta chains follows, all from one sample in a study of cytomegalovirus exposure and HLA in healthy donors. Generated by immunoSEQ multiplex PCR, the TCRdb table keeps only in-frame clones and is missing some. The sample shows 70,000 to 90,000 clones, roughly 80% of them seen only once. Material for sequencing was PBMCs. The receptors here all came from a man aged 35-49 years in good health and CMV-seronegative. Each CDR3 is given with its conserved first and last residue.

TRBV5-1	TRBJ2-2	CASTATGRGELFF
TRBV9	TRBJ1-1	CASSVRGGGVTEAFF
TRBV11-2	TRBJ1-3	CASHSPRAGNTIYF
TRBV29-1	TRBJ2-6	CSVQRTGSGANVLTF
TRBV19	TRBJ1-1	CASSISRGDPGAFF
TRBV11-3	TRBJ1-6	CASSLLRDRDPLHF
TRBV5-1	TRBJ2-2	CASSTGDNPPGELFF
TRBV28	TRBJ1-5	CASTLESSGTLISNQPQHF
TRBV6-5	TRBJ1-2	CASSYSTGRGPYGYTF
TRBV5-8	TRBJ1-5	CASSSGDSSNQPQHF
TRBV7-6	TRBJ1-2	CASSPWTGDNYGYTF
TRBV2	TRBJ1-2	CASSTFGGQYGYTF
TRBV19	TRBJ2-7	CASSTAYRGGSYEQYF
TRBV6-1	TRBJ1-5	CASISTGSNQPQHF
TRBV19	TRBJ1-6	CASNLQGTGNSPLHF
TRBV27	TRBJ2-2	CASSLYRGTSVGELFF
TRBV28	TRBJ2-3	CASSFRTASLTDTQYF
TRBV15	TRBJ2-6	CATSRGRQGSGANVLTF
TRBV6-5	TRBJ1-2	CASSSIRTGGGYGYTF
TRBV5-1	TRBJ1-5	CASSLSGGEGQPQHF
TRBV7-9	TRBJ1-3	CASSLGQGNIVTGNTIYF
TRBV18	TRBJ2-7	CASSPARGGFYEQYF
TRBV15	TRBJ1-2	CATSTGQGNYGYTF
TRBV27	TRBJ1-5	CASSLGGTLLAQPQHF
TRBV9	TRBJ2-3	CASSGGGTSEVTQYF
TRBV7-9	TRBJ2-2	CASSPRGEGGTGELFF
TRBV7-8	TRBJ2-5	CASSGAAGAAQETQYF
TRBV5-6	TRBJ2-5	CASSTFGQGQETQYF
TRBV5-6	TRBJ1-3	CASSLALATSGNTIYF
TRBV5-4	TRBJ2-1	CASSLAGGTSEQFF
TRBV6-6	TRBJ1-2	CASSLREYTF
TRBV29-1	TRBJ2-7	CSAGQGDDVQYF
TRBV7-9	TRBJ1-2	CASSLTGEGGYTF
TRBV4-1	TRBJ2-5	CASSQNLSPQETQYF
TRBV30	TRBJ1-5	CAWSVRQWAQPQHF
TRBV18	TRBJ2-7	CASSLTGDPYEQYF
TRBV28	TRBJ1-1	CASSSPFGGMNTEAFF
TRBV6-5	TRBJ2-1	CASSYLSSANEQFF
TRBV25-1	TRBJ2-1	CASSESTSGTYNEQFF
TRBV29-1	TRBJ2-1	CSVRDRGSYNEQFF
TRBV6-5	TRBJ1-6	CASTPRVDSPLHF
TRBV7-9	TRBJ1-2	CASSVTGLYGYTF
TRBV28	TRBJ1-4	CASSLTGQGVEKLFF
TRBV18	TRBJ2-7	CASSQSRGGSSYEQYF
TRBV5-3	TRBJ2-5	CARNPTPSGRGQETQYF
TRBV30	TRBJ2-5	CAWSVQGQETQYF
TRBV19	TRBJ1-5	CASSVGNQPQHF
TRBV30	TRBJ1-5	CAWSSTVSNQPQHF
TRBV27	TRBJ2-7	CASSLSRDIAQYF
TRBV5-1	TRBJ2-7	CASSLGREGYEQYF
TRBV7-9	TRBJ1-2	CASSLVASRGYTF
TRBV10-2	TRBJ1-3	CASKDIRRNTIYF
TRBV7-3	TRBJ2-3	CASAGGGTDTQYF
TRBV28	TRBJ1-5	CASRPPTEGRRPQHF
TRBV5-1	TRBJ1-6	CASSLDSLINSPLHF